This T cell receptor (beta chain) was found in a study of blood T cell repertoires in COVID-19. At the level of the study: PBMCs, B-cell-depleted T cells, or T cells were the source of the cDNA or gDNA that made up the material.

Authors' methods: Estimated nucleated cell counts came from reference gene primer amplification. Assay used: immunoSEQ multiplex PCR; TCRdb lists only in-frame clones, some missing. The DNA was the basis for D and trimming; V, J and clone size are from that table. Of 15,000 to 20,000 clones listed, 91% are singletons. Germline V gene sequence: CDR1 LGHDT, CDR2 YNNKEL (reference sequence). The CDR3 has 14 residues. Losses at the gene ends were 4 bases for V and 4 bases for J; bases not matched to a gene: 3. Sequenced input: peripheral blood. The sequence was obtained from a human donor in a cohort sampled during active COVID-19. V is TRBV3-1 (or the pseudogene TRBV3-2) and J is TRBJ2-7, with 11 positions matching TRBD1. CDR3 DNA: TGTGCCAGCAGCCGGACAGGGGGCTTGTACGAGCAGTACTTC. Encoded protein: CASSRTGGLYEQYF.